The rows below give T cell receptor beta chains drawn from one sample of a study of T cells in Graves' hyperthyroidism and ophthalmopathy. TCRdb re-analysed the multiplex PCR reads in MiXCR, keeping a single row per CDR3 protein. Of some 180,000 distinct CDR3 sequences listed, 17% were seen once; the top ten hold roughly 49%. Input material: blood. The receptors derive from a woman between 45 and 60 years old with Graves' hyperthyroidism. CDR3s include the opening cysteine and the closing phenylalanine or tryptophan. D genes are given only for firm matches. Clone size is stated in some rows and not others, as once, few, many or a class when expanded.

.	TRBV19	.	TRBJ2-2	CASDGATNTGELFF	TGTGCCAGTGACGGCGCTACGAACACCGGGGAGCTGTTTTTT
.	TRBV10-2	few	TRBJ2-1	CASSESSREQFF	TGCGCCAGCAGTGAGTCCTCTAGGGAGCAGTTCTTC
.	TRBV2	many	TRBJ2-7	CASSERYEQYF	TGTGCCAGCAGTGAACGATACGAGCAGTACTTC
.	TRBV4-2	many	TRBJ1-1	CASSLLGSGSGDTEAFF	TGTGCCAGCAGCCTGCTGGGATCAGGGTCGGGGGACACTGAAGCTTTCTTT
.	TRBV11-2	.	TRBJ2-1	CANRIGGSPYNEQFF	TGTGCCAACCGCATAGGGGGGAGTCCCTACAATGAGCAGTTCTTC
.	TRBV12-5	.	TRBJ1-3	CASGLVGWGSSGNTIYF	TGTGCTAGTGGTTTGGTAGGATGGGGAAGCTCTGGAAACACCATATATTTT
TRBD1	TRBV15	many	TRBJ1-5	CATSMDRAQPQHF	TGTGCCACCAGCATGGACAGGGCTCAGCCCCAGCATTTT
.	TRBV29-1	many	TRBJ1-2	CSGTQGDYGYTF	TGCAGCGGTACACAGGGTGACTATGGCTACACCTTC
.	TRBV7-9	few	TRBJ1-3	CASTRKEGVGIGNTIYF	TGTGCCAGCACCCGAAAGGAGGGGGTTGGGATTGGCAACACCATATATTTT
TRBD1	TRBV30	few	TRBJ1-1	CAFSRGARGTEAFF	TGTGCTTTCTCCAGGGGGGCGCGTGGGACTGAAGCTTTCTTT
TRBD1	TRBV29-1	many	TRBJ2-7	CSVGGQAYSYEQYF	TGCAGCGTCGGGGGACAGGCCTACTCCTACGAGCAGTACTTC
TRBD2	TRBV5-1	few	TRBJ2-5	CASSSGLAGGGETQYF	TGCGCCAGCAGCTCTGGACTAGCGGGAGGTGGAGAGACCCAGTACTTC
.	TRBV10-3	many	TRBJ2-3	CAIKADRYWDTQYF	TGTGCCATCAAGGCAGACAGGTACTGGGATACGCAGTATTTT
TRBD1	TRBV19	.	TRBJ1-5	CASSIGENGGQGRGRGNQPQHF	TGTGCCAGTAGTATTGGGGAGAACGGAGGACAGGGTCGGGGTAGGGGCAATCAGCCCCAGCATTTT
.	TRBV18	few	TRBJ1-4	CASSEKLAGSNEKLFF	TGTGCCAGCTCAGAGAAACTGGCAGGGAGTAATGAAAAACTGTTTTTT
.	TRBV27	many	TRBJ1-1	CASSLDGVGLTEAFF	TGTGCCAGCAGTTTAGATGGGGTTGGCTTGACTGAAGCTTTCTTT
.	TRBV27	few	TRBJ1-2	CASSHLQGSYTF	TGTGCCAGCAGTCACCTGCAGGGGAGCTACACCTTC
.	TRBV12-3/TRBV12-4	few	TRBJ1-1	CASSLLAEAFF	TGTGCCAGCAGTTTGTTGGCTGAAGCTTTCTTT
.	TRBV12-3/TRBV12-4	many	TRBJ2-1	CASSVWAGPNEQFF	TGTGCCAGCAGTGTGTGGGCGGGACCCAATGAGCAGTTCTTC
.	TRBV7-9	.	TRBJ2-5	CASSSGGHDQETQYF	TGTGCCAGCAGCTCAGGAGGACATGACCAAGAGACCCAGTACTTC
TRBD2	TRBV3-1	.	TRBJ2-2	CASSLTDGRAGELFF	TGTGCCAGCAGCCTCACGGACGGGAGGGCCGGGGAGCTGTTTTTT
TRBD1	TRBV11-2	many	TRBJ2-7	CASSVIRGHRASYEQYF	TGTGCCAGCAGCGTCATAAGGGGGCACAGGGCTTCCTACGAGCAGTACTTC
.	TRBV5-1	.	TRBJ2-3	CASSYRGRTSTDTQYF	TGCGCCAGCAGCTACCGGGGGAGGACTAGCACAGATACGCAGTATTTT
.	TRBV10-1	.	TRBJ2-2	CASLDTYTGELFF	TGCGCCAGCTTAGACACGTACACCGGGGAGCTGTTTTTT
TRBD2	TRBV3-1	.	TRBJ2-2	CASSQDWTSRANTGELFF	TGTGCCAGCAGCCAAGATTGGACTAGCCGCGCGAACACCGGGGAGCTGTTTTTT
.	TRBV12-3/TRBV12-4	few	TRBJ2-2	CASSLQGYTGELFF	TGTGCCAGCAGTTTACAGGGATACACCGGGGAGCTGTTTTTT
.	TRBV27	many	TRBJ2-3	CASSLIKGSDTQYF	TGTGCCAGCAGTTTAATAAAGGGTTCAGATACGCAGTATTTT
.	TRBV5-6	many	TRBJ2-1	CASTRSGTTYNEQFF	TGTGCCAGCACGCGGAGTGGCACCACCTACAATGAGCAGTTCTTC
TRBD2	TRBV11-3	many	TRBJ2-1	CASSCRTSGSPNEQFF	TGTGCCAGCAGCTGTCGGACTAGCGGGAGCCCGAATGAGCAGTTCTTC
TRBD2	TRBV7-2	many	TRBJ2-3	CASSLGLAPGDTQYF	TGTGCCAGCAGCCTAGGACTAGCCCCTGGAGATACGCAGTATTTT
.	TRBV11-2	.	TRBJ1-4	CASSLGFTEKLFF	TGTGCCAGCAGCCTAGGATTTACGGAAAAACTGTTTTTT
.	TRBV20-1	few	TRBJ2-7	CSAVPGTSTYEQYF	TGCAGTGCTGTACCCGGGACGAGCACCTACGAGCAGTACTTC
.	TRBV7-9	.	TRBJ1-2	CASSSGRPNGYTF	TGTGCCAGCAGTTCTGGGCGACCGAATGGCTACACCTTC
TRBD2	TRBV20-1	few	TRBJ2-5	CSARDMTGTSGRVYF	TGCAGTGCTAGGGATATGACCGGGACTAGCGGAAGGGTGTACTTC
.	TRBV7-6	many	TRBJ2-1	CASSPEQAELSYNEQFF	TGTGCCAGCAGCCCAGAGCAAGCGGAACTCTCCTACAATGAGCAGTTCTTC
.	TRBV7-9	few	TRBJ2-2	CASSLATGRQLFF	TGTGCCAGCAGCTTAGCTACAGGGAGACAGCTGTTTTTT
.	TRBV30	many	TRBJ2-7	CAWRDSTYEQYF	TGTGCCTGGAGAGACTCAACCTACGAGCAGTACTTC
TRBD1	TRBV6-1	many	TRBJ2-7	CASSSLTGGYEQYF	TGTGCCAGCAGTTCCCTGACAGGGGGCTACGAGCAGTACTTC
.	TRBV5-6	.	TRBJ2-7	CASTFIGYEQYF	TGTGCCAGCACCTTCATAGGATACGAGCAGTACTTC
.	TRBV24-1	many	TRBJ2-1	CATSDGPDGNEQFF	TGTGCCACCAGTGATGGACCCGACGGGAATGAGCAGTTCTTC
TRBD1	TRBV12-3/TRBV12-4	many	TRBJ2-7	CASSLGPTGRGHEQYF	TGTGCCAGCAGTTTGGGCCCGACAGGGAGAGGACACGAGCAGTACTTC
TRBD1	TRBV28	many	TRBJ2-7	CASSHRDSHYEQYF	TGTGCCAGCAGTCACCGGGACAGTCACTACGAGCAGTACTTC
TRBD2	TRBV12-5	few	TRBJ2-3	CASGLVTSGPWDTQYF	TGTGCTAGTGGTTTGGTAACTAGCGGACCCTGGGATACGCAGTATTTT
TRBD2	TRBV12-3/TRBV12-4	many	TRBJ2-1	CASSFIQLAGGSYNEQFF	TGTGCCAGCAGTTTTATACAACTAGCGGGAGGTTCCTACAATGAGCAGTTCTTC
TRBD1	TRBV29-1	few	TRBJ2-2	CSVEGTGFGELFF	TGCAGCGTTGAGGGGACAGGGTTCGGGGAGCTGTTTTTT
.	TRBV20-1	many	TRBJ2-1	CSAREIGTYNEQFF	TGCAGTGCTAGAGAGATCGGGACCTACAATGAGCAGTTCTTC
.	TRBV29-1	few	TRBJ2-2	CSVEFVSAGELFF	TGCAGCGTTGAATTTGTTTCCGCCGGGGAGCTGTTTTTT
.	TRBV7-3	few	TRBJ1-2	CASSLGGDYGYTF	TGTGCCAGCAGCTTAGGGGGAGACTATGGCTACACCTTC
TRBD2	TRBV3-1	many	TRBJ2-7	CASSQDNLAAYEQYF	TGTGCCAGCAGCCAAGATAACCTAGCGGCCTACGAGCAGTACTTC
.	TRBV20-1	many	TRBJ2-7	CSARQANSYEQYF	TGCAGTGCCAGACAGGCTAACTCCTACGAGCAGTACTTC
TRBD2	TRBV6-1	many	TRBJ2-3	CASSHSAGTSRRNTQYF	TGTGCCAGCAGTCACTCCGCCGGGACTAGCAGGCGGAATACGCAGTATTTT
.	TRBV7-8	many	TRBJ2-5	CASSLGGNQYF	TGTGCCAGCAGCCTAGGAGGAAATCAGTACTTC
.	TRBV28	.	TRBJ2-1	CASRGADLHEQFF	TGTGCCAGCAGGGGGGCAGATTTGCATGAGCAGTTCTTC
.	TRBV12-3/TRBV12-4	many	TRBJ1-1	CASSLAGVNTEAFF	TGTGCCAGCAGTTTAGCAGGGGTCAACACTGAAGCTTTCTTT
.	TRBV12-3/TRBV12-4	.	TRBJ1-3	CASSSRQSGNTIYF	TGTGCCAGCAGTTCCCGACAGTCCGGAAACACCATATATTTT
TRBD1	TRBV2	many	TRBJ2-3	CASSQDRDTDTQYF	TGTGCCAGCAGTCAGGACAGGGACACAGATACGCAGTATTTT
.	TRBV5-1	.	TRBJ2-6	CASSLDLSGANVLTF	TGCGCCAGCAGCTTGGATCTCTCTGGGGCCAACGTCCTGACTTTC